This passage covers 5 T cell receptor beta chains from one sample sequenced in a study of cytomegalovirus exposure and HLA in healthy donors. 13 Jbeta primers and 60 Vbeta primers were used for the PCR. The table came from immunoSEQ multiplex PCR; TCRdb's copy has only in-frame clones and leaves some out. The sample shows around 78,000 clones, 80% of them seen only once. The sample was PBMCs. These receptors were taken from a male donor in good health and CMV-seronegative.

In this sample, this clone turned up a few times. This sequence joins TRBV10-2 and TRBJ2-2; D possibly corresponds to TRBD1 (5 bases). The CDR3 spans 14 residues. CDR1 and CDR2 from the germline V gene are WSHSY and SAAADI. Trimming stripped 5 bases from V and 4 bases from J, with 11 bases between. The CDR3 DNA reads TGCGCCAGCAGTCCAGGGATTCCCACCGGGGAGCTGTTTTTT. Translation gives CASSPGIPTGELFF.

V usage is TRBV5-1 and J usage is TRBJ2-1; TRBD2 matches 10 bases. The CDR3 runs to 15 residues. Germline CDR1 is SGHRS and CDR2 is YFSETQ. J lost 6 bases, V lost 1 base, and 4 bases had no gene match. The CDR3 DNA follows: TGCGCCAGCAGCTTGCAACTAGCGGGACGCAATGAGCAGTTCTTC. Its protein product is CASSLQLAGRNEQFF. Together with reference TRBV5-1 and TRBJ2-1, the CDR3 gives the full variable domain: KAGVTQTPRYLIKTRGQQVTLSCSPISGHRSVSWYQQTPGQGLQFLFEYFSETQRNKGNFPGRFSGRQFSNSRSEMNVSTLELGDSALYLCASSLQLAGRNEQFFGPGTRLTVL.

Remarks on this clone: The germline gene is not matched at one end of the junction; a read error may be the cause. This rearrangement joins TRBV9 to TRBJ1-2; 9 bases agree with TRBD1. CDR3 length: 17 amino acids. CDR1 SGDLS and CDR2 YYNGEE come from the germline V gene. The CDR3 region is CASSVGGTGQLGYGYPF. CDR3 bases: TGTGCCAGCAGCGTAGGCGGGACAGGGCAACTAGGCTATGGCTACCCCTTC.

The chain uses TRBV7-8 and TRBJ2-5, with D perhaps TRBD2 (5 bases). The CDR3 loop spans 14 amino acids. Trimming took 5 bases from V and 5 from J, leaving 15 bases between them. Germline CDR1 reads SGHVS; CDR2 reads FQNEAQ. The CDR3 nucleotides read TGTGCCAGCAGCCGACCCGGGCGCGGGGAGACCCAGTACTTC. Translated, it gives CASSRPGRGETQYF.

The rearrangement joins TRBV10-1 to TRBJ2-7, with 8 bases aligning to TRBD2. Per the germline V gene, CDR1 is WNHNN and CDR2 is SYGVQD (reference sequence). V lost 3 bases to trimming and J lost 5 bases; unmatched junction nucleotides: 9. The CDR3 totals 15 residues. CDR3 nucleotide sequence: TGCGCCAGCAGTGAAGCGGGAGACACAAGCCACGAGCAGTACTTC. Translation: CASSEAGDTSHEQYF.